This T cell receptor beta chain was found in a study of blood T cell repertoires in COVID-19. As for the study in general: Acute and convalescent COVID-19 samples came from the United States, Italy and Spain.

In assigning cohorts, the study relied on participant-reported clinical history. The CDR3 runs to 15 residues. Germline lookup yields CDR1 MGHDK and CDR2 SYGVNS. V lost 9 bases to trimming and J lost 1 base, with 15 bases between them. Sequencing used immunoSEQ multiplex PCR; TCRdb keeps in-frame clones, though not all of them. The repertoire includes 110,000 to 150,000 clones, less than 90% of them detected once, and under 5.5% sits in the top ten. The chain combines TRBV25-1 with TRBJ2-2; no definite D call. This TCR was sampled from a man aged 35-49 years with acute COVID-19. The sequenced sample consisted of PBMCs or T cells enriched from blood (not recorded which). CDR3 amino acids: CASSSVAWNTGELFF. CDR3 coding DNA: TGTGCCAGTTCATCGGTCGCCTGGAACACCGGGGAGCTGTTTTTT.